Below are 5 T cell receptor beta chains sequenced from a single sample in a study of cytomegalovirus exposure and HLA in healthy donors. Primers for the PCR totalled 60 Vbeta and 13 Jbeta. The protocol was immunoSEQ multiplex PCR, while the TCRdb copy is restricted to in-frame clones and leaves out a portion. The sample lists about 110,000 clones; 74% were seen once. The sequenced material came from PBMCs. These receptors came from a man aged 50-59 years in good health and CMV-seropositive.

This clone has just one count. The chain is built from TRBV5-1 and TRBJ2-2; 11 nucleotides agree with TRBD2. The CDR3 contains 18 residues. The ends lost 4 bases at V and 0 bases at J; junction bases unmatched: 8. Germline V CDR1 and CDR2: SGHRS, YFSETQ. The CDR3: CASSGGPSGGTNTGELFF. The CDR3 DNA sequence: TGCGCCAGCAGCGGGGGGCCTAGCGGGGGGACGAACACCGGGGAGCTGTTTTTT.

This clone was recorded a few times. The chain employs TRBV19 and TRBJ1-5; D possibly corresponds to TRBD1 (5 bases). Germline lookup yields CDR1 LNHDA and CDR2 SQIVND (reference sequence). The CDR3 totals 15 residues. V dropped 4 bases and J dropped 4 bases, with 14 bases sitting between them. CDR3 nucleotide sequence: TGTGCCAGTAGTACCCCCGGCAGGGCGAATCAGCCCCAGCATTTT. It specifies CASSTPGRANQPQHF.

CDR3 DNA: TGTGCCAGCGGGCCGGCGACAGGACCCCGTTATGGCTACACCTTC. Translating it yields CASGPATGPRYGYTF. The rearrangement joins TRBV27 to TRBJ1-2, with D maybe TRBD1 (6 bases). The germline CDR1 and CDR2 sequences are MNHEY and SMNVEV (reference sequence). Trimming pared 8 bases from V and 5 bases from J, leaving 21 bases between. The CDR3 totals 15 residues.

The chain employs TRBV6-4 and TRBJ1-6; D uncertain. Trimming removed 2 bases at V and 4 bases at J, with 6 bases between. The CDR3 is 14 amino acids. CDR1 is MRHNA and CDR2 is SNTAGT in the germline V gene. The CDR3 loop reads CASSDGGYNSPLHF. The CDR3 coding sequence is TGTGCCAGCAGTGACGGAGGTTATAATTCACCCCTCCACTTT.

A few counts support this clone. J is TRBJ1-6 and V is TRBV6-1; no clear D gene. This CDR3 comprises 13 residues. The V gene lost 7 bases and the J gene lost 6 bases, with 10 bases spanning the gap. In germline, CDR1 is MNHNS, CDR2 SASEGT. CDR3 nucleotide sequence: TGTGCCAGCACGGAACAGCTTAATTCACCCCTCCACTTT. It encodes CASTEQLNSPLHF.